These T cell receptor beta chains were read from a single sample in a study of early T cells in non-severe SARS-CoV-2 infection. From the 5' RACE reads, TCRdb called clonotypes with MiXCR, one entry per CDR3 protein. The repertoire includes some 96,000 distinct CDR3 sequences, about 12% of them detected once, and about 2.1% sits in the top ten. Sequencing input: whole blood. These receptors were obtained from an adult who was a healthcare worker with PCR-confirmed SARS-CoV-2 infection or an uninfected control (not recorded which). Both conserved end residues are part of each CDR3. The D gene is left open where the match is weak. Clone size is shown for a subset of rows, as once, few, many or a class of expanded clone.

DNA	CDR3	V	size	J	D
TGTGCCAGCAGCGTAGGTGATGTCGGCTATGGCTACACCTTC	CASSVGDVGYGYTF	TRBV9	few	TRBJ1-2	NA
TGTGCCAGCAGCCTTATGGTAATGGAGGGAAAACTGTTTTTT	CASSLMVMEGKLFF	TRBV5-5	NA	TRBJ1-4	NA
TGTGCCAGCAGCCCCGCAGGGGCGCGGCCCACTGAAGCTTTCTTT	CASSPAGARPTEAFF	TRBV3-1	many	TRBJ1-1	NA
TGTGCCAGCAGCCCATTGTCAGGGAAGGGCGAGCAGTTCTTC	CASSPLSGKGEQFF	TRBV11-2	many	TRBJ2-1	NA
TGTGCCAGCCTAGTCGGGACACTTAACGGGGAGCTGTTTTTT	CASLVGTLNGELFF	TRBV28	NA	TRBJ2-2	NA
TGCACACGGGGACAGGGGGCAACTGAAGCTTTCTTT	CTRGQGATEAFF	TRBV20-1	NA	TRBJ1-1	TRBD1
TGTGCCAGCAGGGCCCAGGGACAGGGGGACACTGAAGCTTTCTTT	CASRAQGQGDTEAFF	TRBV6-6	few	TRBJ1-1	TRBD1
TGTGCCAGCAGTGAAGCGAGGGTTAATGAAAAACTGTTTTTT	CASSEARVNEKLFF	TRBV6-1	few	TRBJ1-4	NA
TGCAGTGCTAGTCATCCTTACGGGGAGCAGTACTTC	CSASHPYGEQYF	TRBV20-1	NA	TRBJ2-7	NA
TGTGCCAGCAGCTTACGCGGTTACACTGAAGCTTTCTTT	CASSLRGYTEAFF	TRBV11-3	many	TRBJ1-1	NA
TGTGCCAGCAGCTTGGATCGGGGAAAGAGGGAGTTCTTC	CASSLDRGKREFF	TRBV5-4	NA	TRBJ2-1	NA
TGTGCCAGCAGCGAGAGGGGGGAAGGGTCGCACACTGAAGCTTTCTTT	CASSERGEGSHTEAFF	TRBV9	many	TRBJ1-1	NA
TGCAGTGCTAGAGCTGGAAACACCATATATTTT	CSARAGNTIYF	TRBV20-1	few	TRBJ1-3	NA
TGCGCCAGCTCCCCGGACGTGGAGACCCAGTACTTC	CASSPDVETQYF	TRBV5-1	many	TRBJ2-5	NA
TGCAGCGTGACCGCGGGGAACACTGAAGCTTTCTTT	CSVTAGNTEAFF	TRBV29-1	few	TRBJ1-1	NA
TGCGCCAGCAGCCAAGATTACCAGGGGTACGAGCAGTACTTC	CASSQDYQGYEQYF	TRBV4-3	NA	TRBJ2-7	NA
TGTGCCAGCGGGGAGAGCGGGGGGGCTCCAGAGACCCAGTACTTC	CASGESGGAPETQYF	TRBV12-3/TRBV12-4	few	TRBJ2-5	TRBD2
TGTGCCATCAGTGCGAACACAGATACGCAGTATTTT	CAISANTDTQYF	TRBV10-3	NA	TRBJ2-3	NA
TGCAGTGCTAGAAAGCTAGCGGGGGTTATCAACAATGAGCAGTTCTTC	CSARKLAGVINNEQFF	TRBV20-1	NA	TRBJ2-1	TRBD2
TGTGCCAGTAGGCGCCCCACAGGGGATATAGGAGAGGCTTTCTTT	CASRRPTGDIGEAFF	TRBV19	many	TRBJ1-1	TRBD1
TGTGCCAGCAGCTTTAGCGGGGGGGCGAACACCGGGGAGCTGTTTTTT	CASSFSGGANTGELFF	TRBV7-2	NA	TRBJ2-2	TRBD2
TGTGCCAGCGGACAGGTTTCTGAGCAGTTCTTC	CASGQVSEQFF	TRBV5-6	NA	TRBJ2-1	TRBD1
TGTGCCAGCAGATTTAACACCGGGGAGCTGTTTTTT	CASRFNTGELFF	TRBV11-2	NA	TRBJ2-2	NA
TGTGCCAGCGCCTGGCGGGGGGGCGAAGAGACCCAGTACTTC	CASAWRGGEETQYF	TRBV6-5	few	TRBJ2-5	TRBD2
TGTGCCAGCAGCTCGCCCCGGGCAAACACTGAAGCTTTCTTT	CASSSPRANTEAFF	TRBV7-6	many	TRBJ1-1	NA
TGCAGCGCCCAACGCGTACAGGGGGGGGCTGGCTACACCTTC	CSAQRVQGGAGYTF	TRBV29-1	few	TRBJ1-2	TRBD1
TGTGCCAGCAGCAACCCCCTAGCGGGGGGTTACGAGCAGTACTTC	CASSNPLAGGYEQYF	TRBV7-2	few	TRBJ2-7	TRBD2
TGCAGCGTTGGGCGGACTGAAGCTTTCTTT	CSVGRTEAFF	TRBV29-1	NA	TRBJ1-1	NA
TGTGCCAGCAGCCAAGAAACTTACGAGCAGTACTTC	CASSQETYEQYF	TRBV12-3/TRBV12-4	NA	TRBJ2-7	NA
TGCAGCGCTCTGGACAGGAGCTCCTACGAGCAGTACTTC	CSALDRSSYEQYF	TRBV29-1	few	TRBJ2-7	TRBD1
TGCAGCGTTGGGACCACGAACACTGAAGCTTTCTTT	CSVGTTNTEAFF	TRBV29-1	many	TRBJ1-1	NA
TGTGCCAGCAGCTTAGAGGGACTCACAGATACGCAGTATTTT	CASSLEGLTDTQYF	TRBV7-2	few	TRBJ2-3	NA
TGTGCCAGCAGTTTGAGCAGGGGCCCCTATGGCTACACCTTC	CASSLSRGPYGYTF	TRBV12-3/TRBV12-4	few	TRBJ1-2	NA
TGTGCCAGCACCTACTCGGGGCAGGGGGCGAATTCACCCCTCCACTTT	CASTYSGQGANSPLHF	TRBV6-5	many	TRBJ1-6	TRBD1
TGCAGTGCTAGTGGTCAGCCCCGACTAGCGGGGCTACAAGAGACCCAGTACTTC	CSASGQPRLAGLQETQYF	TRBV20-1	many	TRBJ2-5	TRBD2
TGCAGTGCTAGAGATTTCGGCGGGGTGGGAGATACGCAGTATTTT	CSARDFGGVGDTQYF	TRBV20-1	NA	TRBJ2-3	NA
TGTGCCATCCTGGACCCGAACACAGATACGCAGTATTTT	CAILDPNTDTQYF	TRBV10-3	few	TRBJ2-3	NA
TGCAGCGTTGCGGGGTTGGGCGGGGCACCTTACAATGAGCAGTTCTTC	CSVAGLGGAPYNEQFF	TRBV29-1	few	TRBJ2-1	NA
TGTGCCAGCGGAAACTATGGCTACACCTTC	CASGNYGYTF	TRBV28	many	TRBJ1-2	NA
TGTGCCAGCAGCCAAACTAGCTACGAGCAGTACTTC	CASSQTSYEQYF	TRBV7-9	NA	TRBJ2-7	NA
TGCAGCCTCCCGGGAACCTACAATGAGCAGTTCTTC	CSLPGTYNEQFF	TRBV29-1	NA	TRBJ2-1	NA
TGTGCCAGCTCCCTTGAAACGGGGCGGGATCAGCCCCAGCATTTT	CASSLETGRDQPQHF	TRBV18	many	TRBJ1-5	NA
TGTGCCAGCAGCTTCGCCCAGCGGGGGACACAGGAGCAGTACTTC	CASSFAQRGTQEQYF	TRBV7-8	many	TRBJ2-7	TRBD2
TGCGCCAGCAGCTTGGCCGACAGGCGGGGCTACACCTTC	CASSLADRRGYTF	TRBV5-1	NA	TRBJ1-2	NA
TGTGCCAGCAGCCCACCAGCGGGGGGGCGAAGTCCGAACACTGAAGCTTTCTTT	CASSPPAGGRSPNTEAFF	TRBV12-3/TRBV12-4	few	TRBJ1-1	NA
TGTGCCAGCAGTTTTAGAGGACAGGGCCCACCCGAGCAGTACTTC	CASSFRGQGPPEQYF	TRBV28	many	TRBJ2-7	TRBD1
TGTGCCAGCAGCGCCCGGGACAGGGGGCCTTACAATGAGCAGTTCTTC	CASSARDRGPYNEQFF	TRBV3-2	few	TRBJ2-1	NA
TGTGCCAGCAGTTCCCTCCCCACAGGGTTAAATCAGCCCCAGCATTTT	CASSSLPTGLNQPQHF	TRBV27	many	TRBJ1-5	NA
TGTGCCAGCTCACCACAGTCGAGGAACACTGAAGCTTTCTTT	CASSPQSRNTEAFF	TRBV18	many	TRBJ1-1	NA
TGTGCCAGCAGTCCTGCGGCCTACGAGCAGTACTTC	CASSPAAYEQYF	TRBV3-1	many	TRBJ2-7	NA
TGTGCCAGACGGGGGGGAGAAACGCAGTATTTT	CARRGGETQYF	TRBV2	few	TRBJ2-3	TRBD2
TGTGCCAGCAGCTTGCAGCCTAGCGGGCTAGGGAACACCGGGGAGCTGTTTTTT	CASSLQPSGLGNTGELFF	TRBV7-6	many	TRBJ2-2	TRBD2
TGTGCCAGCAGTCCGGGGGGGCAGCACGAGCAGTACTTC	CASSPGGQHEQYF	TRBV28	few	TRBJ2-7	TRBD2
TGCGCCAGCAGCCAAAAAGGGGGGGCTTACACCGGGGAGCTGTTTTTT	CASSQKGGAYTGELFF	TRBV4-3	NA	TRBJ2-2	NA
TGTGCCAGCAGCGTTGGGCGGGACACTGAAGCTTTCTTT	CASSVGRDTEAFF	TRBV9	few	TRBJ1-1	NA
TGTGCCAGTAGTATACCCGGAACTATGAACACTGAAGCTTTCTTT	CASSIPGTMNTEAFF	TRBV19	many	TRBJ1-1	NA